This T cell receptor beta chain was recovered during a study of CD8 T cells in Susac syndrome (dated by TCRdb to between 2018 and 2021). Turning to the overall study: Repertoire sequencing was used to test whether CD8+ T cell activation and differentiation in Susac syndrome was antigen driven. The study compared CD8+ T cell repertoire clonality among about a dozen healthy donors, about 14 Susac syndrome patients and fewer than 19 multiple sclerosis patients. Findings and caveats that apply to the study as a whole: The number of individuals in the TCR sequencing and HLA analysis was acknowledged as relatively small.

High-throughput TCR beta sequencing profiled peripheral blood CD8+ and CD4+ T cells from healthy donors, Susac syndrome patients and multiple sclerosis patients. Multiple sclerosis controls were treatment-naive patients with stable or active relapsing-remitting disease fulfilling revised McDonald criteria. CD8+ TEMRA cells were enriched by FACS, while bulk CD8+ and CD4+ T cells were purified by magnetic negative isolation. Blood was collected in EDTA tubes and processed within 24 hours, with PBMCs isolated through density gradient centrifugation. PBMCs intended for TCR sequencing were frozen in liquid nitrogen and were later thawed in a 37 degrees C water bath. A purity of at least 90% was achieved for sorted or isolated CD4+, CD8+ and CD8+ TEMRA cells. Deletion took 3 bases off V and 7 bases off J, with a span of 10 bases between the germline ends. According to the germline V gene, CDR1 reads SGHDT and CDR2 reads YYEEEE. From the cysteine up to the phenylalanine, the CDR3 has a length of 12 residues. The kept DNA is CDR3 alone, 36 bases in frame from the first base.

Worth noting for this clonotype: Which antigen it targets is not known. The sample holds no much larger clone one base away, and base qualities are not on file.

RNA was extracted using the RNeasy kit, and roughly 0.45 to 1 microgram was reverse transcribed with random hexamers. The immunoSEQ multiplex PCR assay, which covers 54 Vbeta and 13 Jbeta segments, was used to amplify TCR beta CDR3 regions. PCR amplification bias was corrected using a synthetic template baseline for primer optimization and computational correction. Under the source paper's analysis protocol: Reads were annotated to V, D and J genes according to IMGT and were analyzed with immunoSEQ Analyzer, with only productive sequences retained. To calculate clonality, Shannon entropy was normalized by log2 of the number of productive unique sequences and then subtracted from one. For each patient and control, public and private clones were evaluated among the 100 most prevalent clones. Clones were defined as Susac-specific when absent from the healthy and MS cohorts, from about a thousand published viral clones and from other ImmuneACCESS disease sequences. Clones were called with MiXCR by TCRdb after fastp trimmed the public reads at Q25, and only in-frame beta chains were retained. Duplicate CDR3 protein sequences are folded into a single record with the most common DNA and genes. The V and J calls come from TCRdb's annotation, not from the publication. Counted in this sample were about 130,000 distinct CDR3 sequences; 80% of them appeared once. The ten largest clonotypes hold roughly 0.48% of the sample.

The rearranged segments are TRBV5-6 and TRBJ1-1, with the D gene too uncertain to name. The clonotype originates from a human donor with multiple sclerosis. Sequenced input: CD8+ T cells from PBMCs. The CDR3 corresponds to CASSSQSYEAFF. The sequence in DNA is TGTGCCAGCAGCTCACAGTCGTATGAAGCTTTCTTT.